Listed here are 14 T cell receptor beta chains from one sample, sequenced in a study of T cells in women clearing cervical HPV infection. Some clones are missing from TCRdb's copy, which holds only in-frame ones; the method was immunoSEQ multiplex PCR. This table lists about 48,000 clones. The sample taken for sequencing was blood buffy coat. These receptors were collected from a woman between 18 and 69 years old with a cervical HPV16 infection that either progressed to CIN3+ or cleared (not recorded which).

As to this clone: The read ends 3 residues early relative to the CDR3; the germline J gene fills the gap. This rearrangement joins TRBV20-1 to TRBJ1-3, with 8 bases lining up with TRBD1. The CDR3 sequence is 16 residues long. Trimming at V came to 2 bases and at J to 3 bases, leaving 9 bases not matched to a gene. Germline V CDR1 and CDR2: DFQATT, SNEGSKA (reference sequence). The sequenced CDR3 bases are TGCAGTGCTAGACCGTTCGGACAGGGCAGTGGAAACACC. Translating it yields CSARPFGQGSGNT. The complete CDR3 sequence is CSARPFGQGSGNTIYF.

As for this clone: With the read ending 3 residues before the CDR3 end, the germline J gene is used to fill in that end. This sequence joins TRBV2 and TRBJ1-5, with 9 bases lining up with TRBD1. This CDR3 comprises 14 residues. CDR1 is SNHLY and CDR2 is FYNNEI in the germline V gene. V lost 5 bases and J lost 6; bases outside the gene matches: 5. This CDR3 reads CASSSQGALQPQHF. The covered CDR3 bases are TGTGCCAGCAGTTCACAGGGGGCTCTTCAGCCC.

Remarks on this clone: The sequenced fragment ends 3 residues before the CDR3 boundary, so the rest is inferred from the germline J gene. The rearrangement joins TRBV6-2 or TRBV6-3 to TRBJ2-7; 7 positions agree with TRBD1. The germline gives CDR1 MNHEY, CDR2 SVGEGT. This CDR3 has 16 residues. The trim removed 0 bases at V and 3 bases at J, leaving 8 bases unmatched. Partial CDR3 DNA: TGTGCCAGCAGTTACTCTGACCGGGACAGCCTCTACGAG. It encodes CASSYSDRDSLYE. The entire CDR3 is CASSYSDRDSLYEQYF.

Worth noting for this clone: The CDR3 is cut off 3 residues early in the read; its end comes from the germline J gene. The chain has TRBV5-1 and TRBJ2-5; 8 nucleotides align to TRBD2. Losses at the gene ends were 0 bases for V and 5 bases for J; bases not matched to a gene: 12. The CDR3 has 17 amino acids. Germline V CDR1 and CDR2: SGHRS, YFSETQ. The CDR3 sequence is CASSLAALAGNLETQYF. Incomplete CDR3 DNA: TGCGCCAGCAGCTTGGCCGCATTAGCGGGGAATTTGGAGACC.

Regarding this clone: The missing CDR3 end, 3 residues past where the read stops, is filled in from the germline J gene. The chain combines TRBV7-9 with TRBJ1-2, with 9 positions matching TRBD1. The V gene end was trimmed by 4 bases and the J gene end by 7 bases; junction bases not matched to a gene: 4. Germline V CDR1 and CDR2: SEHNR, FQNEAQ (reference sequence). This CDR3 comprises 13 residues. The CDR3 reads CASSSQGASGYTF. The covered CDR3 bases are TGTGCCAGCAGCTCACAGGGGGCGTCTGGC.

To note about this clone: The sequence runs out 3 residues before the end of the CDR3; the remainder is reconstructed from the germline J gene. The chain carries TRBV28 and TRBJ1-1; perhaps TRBD1 as D (5 bases). The CDR3 contains 15 residues. With 6 bases removed from V and 1 base from J, the gap between germline ends came to 15 bases. Germline V lookup: CDR1 MDHEN, CDR2 SYDVKM. CDR3 DNA (partial): TGTGCCAGCAGGCCTCCATGGGGGGGGAACACTGAA. Its protein is CASRPPWGGNTE. The whole CDR3 is CASRPPWGGNTEAFF. The entire variable domain, with the rest obtained from reference TRBV28 and TRBJ1-1, is as follows: DVKVTQSSRYLVKRTGEKVFLECVQDMDHENMFWYRQDPGLGLRLIYFSYDVKMKEKGDIPEGYSVSREKKERFSLILESASTNQTSMYLCASRPPWGGNTEAFFGQGTRLTVV.

Incomplete CDR3 DNA: TGTGCCAGCAGCTCGACAGGGGACTCCGAG. Translated, it gives CASSSTGDSE. The full CDR3 sequence reads CASSSTGDSEQYF. The chain has TRBV7-8 and TRBJ2-7, with 8 bases matching TRBD1. The sequence runs out 3 residues before the end of the CDR3; the remainder is reconstructed from the germline J gene. The CDR3 has 13 residues. In germline, CDR1 is SGHVS, CDR2 FQNEAQ. J lost 6 bases, V lost 4 bases, and 5 bases had no gene match. Complete variable domain (other parts from reference TRBV7-8 and TRBJ2-7): GAGVSQSPRYKVAKRGQDVALRCDPISGHVSLFWYQQALGQGPEFLTYFQNEAQLDKSGLPSDRFFAERPEGSVSTLKIQRTQQEDSAVYLCASSSTGDSEQYFGPGTRLTVT.

Partial CDR3 DNA: TGTGCCAGCAAAGCTTCCTATGGC. Its translation: CASKASYG. The whole CDR3 protein reads CASKASYGYTF. V and J are TRBV2 and TRBJ1-2; D not certain. The missing CDR3 end, 3 residues past where the read stops, is filled in from the germline J gene. Germline assignment: CDR1 SNHLY and CDR2 FYNNEI. V was clipped by 7 bases and J by 4 bases, with 7 bases between them. The CDR3 runs to 11 residues.

On this clone itself: The observed sequence ends 3 residues before the CDR3 terminus, with the missing tail filled in from the germline J gene. The chain joins TRBV18 to TRBJ1-3; D unclear. From germline, CDR1 is KGHSH and CDR2 LQKENI. This CDR3 has 16 residues. V lost 2 bases to trimming and J lost 0 bases, with 11 bases between them. The part of the CDR3 DNA that was read is TGTGCCAGCTCACCATTCACGGTTTACTCTGGAAACACC. Translating gives CASSPFTVYSGNT. The full CDR3 protein is CASSPFTVYSGNTIYF.

About this clone itself: The read ends 3 residues shy of where the CDR3 ends; the end is completed using the germline J gene. The chain carries TRBV29-1 and TRBJ2-5; D is unresolved. The CDR3 consists of 13 residues. The germline V gene encodes CDR1 SQVTM and CDR2 ANQGSEA. V gave up 3 bases and J gave up 0 bases, with 8 bases separating them. The sequenced CDR3 bases are TGCAGCGTTGAGAGCGCCCACCAAGAGACC. Encoded protein: CSVESAHQET. From start to end, the CDR3 is CSVESAHQETQYF.

The CDR3 is CASSPRQGANYGYTF. CDR3 DNA, as far as it was read: TGTGCCAGCAGCCCCCGACAGGGGGCTAACTATGGC. The chain combines TRBV7-9 with TRBJ1-2, with 9 bases aligning to TRBD1. The read terminates 3 residues before the CDR3 end, so the remaining end is supplied by the germline J gene. The CDR3 length is 15 residues. V gave up 5 bases and J gave up 0 bases; unmatched junction bases: 4. Per germline, CDR1 SEHNR and CDR2 FQNEAQ (reference sequence).

As concerns this clone: The read terminates 3 residues ahead of where the CDR3 ends, so the germline J gene completes it. The rearrangement uses TRBV30 and TRBJ1-1, with D tentatively TRBD1 (5 bases). This CDR3 contains 15 residues. V was cut by 3 bases and J by 4 bases, with 18 bases left in between. From germline, CDR1 is GTSNPN and CDR2 SVGIG (reference sequence). The CDR3 region is CAWRRRGGGSTEAFF. CDR3 DNA, as far as it was read: TGTGCCTGGAGACGGAGGGGAGGAGGAAGCACTGAA. Filled out from reference TRBV30 and TRBJ1-1, the complete variable domain reads SQTIHQWPATLVQPVGSPLSLECTVEGTSNPNLYWYRQAAGRGLQLLFYSVGIGQISSEVPQNLSASRPQDRQFILSSKKLLLSDSGFYLCAWRRRGGGSTEAFFGQGTRLTVV.

On this clone itself: The read falls 3 residues short of the CDR3 end, and the missing part is taken from the germline J gene. This chain uses TRBV2 with TRBJ2-6; TRBD2 matches at 10 bases. After removal of 3 bases from V and 0 bases from J, the junction contained 5 bases not matched to a gene. The germline V gene encodes CDR1 SNHLY and CDR2 FYNNEI. The CDR3 runs to 18 residues. CDR3 in amino acids: CASSEGLAIISGANVLTF. The sequenced part of the CDR3 DNA is TGTGCCAGCAGTGAGGGACTAGCGATAATCTCTGGGGCCAACGTC.

As to this clone: The DNA ends 3 residues before the CDR3 does, and the rest of the CDR3 is filled in from the germline J gene. This chain joins TRBV5-4 and TRBJ2-3; 9 bases align to TRBD1. The CDR3 sequence is 16 residues long. In germline, CDR1 is SGHNT, CDR2 YYREEE (reference sequence). Trimming took 0 bases from V and 6 from J; bases not matched to a gene: 8. Partial CDR3 DNA: TGTGCCAGCAGCTTGGGGGGACAGGGTTTTTCGGATACG. Protein sequence: CASSLGGQGFSDT. The CDR3 reads in full as CASSLGGQGFSDTQYF.